This TCR beta chain was profiled in a study of breast tumors, draining lymph nodes, adjacent tissues. Findings and caveats of the study: Most tumor T cells seemingly derive from lymph node, then expand in tumor. Tumor and nontumor repertoires were significantly more similar in luminal-like than in basal-like breast cancer. Tumors had less TCR diversity than lymph nodes, more than nontumor tissue. The lymph node origin of tumor T cells was framed as consistent with a hypothesis, not demonstrated.

Via MiXCR, TCRdb re-called the multiplex PCR reads, giving one row per CDR3 protein. The sample includes around 230,000 distinct CDR3 sequences, around 35% of them seen just once. The lymph nodes were axillary draining lymph nodes from breast cancer patients. This clonotype was seen at least ten times. Its antigen is not known. This TCR was recovered from a female donor with breast cancer. Some clones in this sample may be carry-over from other donors' samples. Sequences were obtained from axillary lymph node tissue.

The CDR3 here is CASSERTGTEFYNSPLHF. In DNA form, the CDR3 reads TGTGCCAGCAGTGAAAGGACGGGGACGGAATTCTATAATTCACCCCTCCACTTT. J is TRBJ1-6 and V is TRBV2; perhaps TRBD1 as D (5 bases). Germline V CDR1 and CDR2: SNHLY, FYNNEI. The CDR3 totals 18 residues. V dropped 2 bases and J dropped 3 bases, with 17 bases sitting between them.